This record looks at one T cell receptor beta chain sequence and its context. The antigen remains unidentified. TRB rearrangements were amplified by touch-down multiplex PCR with mixed TRB-A/B primers. Reprocessing the multiplex PCR reads, TCRdb reports a single entry for every CDR3 protein and omits DNA. This sample contains around 5,000 distinct CDR3 sequences. This entry is derived from a study of T cell clusters in autoimmune cytopenias. Study outcomes and limitations: Physiological T cell clusters of healthy donors were apparently absent in primary autoimmune cytopenia patients.

TRB amplification used roughly 250 ng of peripheral blood genomic DNA. In germline, CDR1 is SQVTM, CDR2 ANQGSEA. CDR3 size: 15 residues. The same data also went into a second study, on T cell repertoires in aging, cancer and after chemotherapy. As that study records: Loss of evenness, beyond lost richness, contributed to age-related TCR diversity decline in cancer patients. Median generation probability rose over the chemotherapy interval in each cancer cohort, suggesting rebound thymic output.

The sequence derives from a human donor in good health. The chain uses TRBV29-1 and TRBJ2-1; TCRdb calls TRBD1, which cannot be checked without DNA. Sequencing was performed on peripheral blood. The CDR3 region is CSAGGGSPSYNEQFF.